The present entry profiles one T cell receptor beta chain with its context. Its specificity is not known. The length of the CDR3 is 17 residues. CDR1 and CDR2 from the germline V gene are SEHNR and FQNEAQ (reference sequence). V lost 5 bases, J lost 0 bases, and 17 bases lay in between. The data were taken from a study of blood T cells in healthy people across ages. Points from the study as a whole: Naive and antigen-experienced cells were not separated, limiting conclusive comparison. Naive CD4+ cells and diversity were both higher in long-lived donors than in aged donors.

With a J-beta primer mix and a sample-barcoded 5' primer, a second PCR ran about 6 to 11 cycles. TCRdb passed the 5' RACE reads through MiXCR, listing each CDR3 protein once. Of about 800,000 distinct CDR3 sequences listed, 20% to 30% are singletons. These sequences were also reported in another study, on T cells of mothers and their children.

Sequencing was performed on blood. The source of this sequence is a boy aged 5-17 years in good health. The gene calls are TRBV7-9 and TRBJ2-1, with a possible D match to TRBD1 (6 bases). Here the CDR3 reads CASSPSRGESSYNEQFF. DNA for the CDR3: TGTGCCAGCAGCCCCAGCAGGGGCGAGAGCTCCTACAATGAGCAGTTCTTC. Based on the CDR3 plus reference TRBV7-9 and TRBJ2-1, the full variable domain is DTGVSQNPRHKITKRGQNVTFRCDPISEHNRLYWYRQTLGQGPEFLTYFQNEAQLEKSRLLSDRFSAERPKGSFSTLEIQRTEQGDSAMYLCASSPSRGESSYNEQFFGPGTRLTVL.